This TCR beta chain was recovered during a study of blood T cell repertoires in COVID-19. The germline V gene encodes CDR1 LGHNT and CDR2 FRNRAP. After removal of 0 bases from V and 0 bases from J, the junction contained 5 bases not matched to a gene. This CDR3 has 16 residues. As handled by the study authors: Reference gene primer amplification yielded estimated nucleated cell counts. Measured with immunoSEQ multiplex PCR; TCRdb has only the in-frame clones, and not every one. The D gene and trimming were derived from the DNA, and the V and J assignments and clone size from that table. In the table there are roughly 500,000 clones, roughly nine tenths of which are singletons.

The clonotype originates from a man between 18 and 35 years old with COVID-19, enrolled during active disease. Sequenced sample: peripheral blood. V usage is TRBV12-5 and J usage is TRBJ2-7; TRBD1 matches at 7 bases. Here the CDR3 DNA reads TGTGCTAGTGGTTTGGTACTGGGGACAGCCTCCTACGAGCAGTACTTC. Translation: CASGLVLGTASYEQYF.